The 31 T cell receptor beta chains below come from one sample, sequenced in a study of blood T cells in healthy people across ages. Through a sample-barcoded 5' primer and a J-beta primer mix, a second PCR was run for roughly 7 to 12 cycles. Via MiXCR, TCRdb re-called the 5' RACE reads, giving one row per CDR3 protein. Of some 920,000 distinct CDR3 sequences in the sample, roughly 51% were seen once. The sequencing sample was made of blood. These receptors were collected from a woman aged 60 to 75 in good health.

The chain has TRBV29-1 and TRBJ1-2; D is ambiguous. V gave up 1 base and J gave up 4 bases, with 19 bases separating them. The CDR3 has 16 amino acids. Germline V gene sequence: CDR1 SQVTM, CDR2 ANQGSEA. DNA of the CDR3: TGCAGCGTTGAAGCGGAAGGTGGAAGTACGGTCTATGGCTACACCTTC. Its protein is CSVEAEGGSTVYGYTF. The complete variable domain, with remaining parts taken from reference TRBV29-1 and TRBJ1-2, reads SAVISQKPSRDICQRGTSLTIQCQVDSQVTMMFWYRQQPGQSLTLIATANQGSEATYESGFVIDKFPISRPNLTFSTLTVSNMSPEDSSIYLCSVEAEGGSTVYGYTFGSGTRLTVV.

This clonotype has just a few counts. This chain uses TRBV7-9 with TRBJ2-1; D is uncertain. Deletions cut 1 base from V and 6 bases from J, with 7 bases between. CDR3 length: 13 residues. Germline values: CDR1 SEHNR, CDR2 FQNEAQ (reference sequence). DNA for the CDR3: TGTGCCAGCAGCTTAGGCTCTGCCAATGAGCAGTTCTTC. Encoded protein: CASSLGSANEQFF. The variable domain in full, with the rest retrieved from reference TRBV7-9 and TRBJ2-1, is DTGVSQNPRHKITKRGQNVTFRCDPISEHNRLYWYRQTLGQGPEFLTYFQNEAQLEKSRLLSDRFSAERPKGSFSTLEIQRTEQGDSAMYLCASSLGSANEQFFGPGTRLTVL.

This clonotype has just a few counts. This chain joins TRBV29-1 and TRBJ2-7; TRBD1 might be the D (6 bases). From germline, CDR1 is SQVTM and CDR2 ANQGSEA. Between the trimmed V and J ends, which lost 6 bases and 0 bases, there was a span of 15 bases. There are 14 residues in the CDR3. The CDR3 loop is CSVYSGTTSYEQYF. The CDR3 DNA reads TGCAGCGTCTACTCCGGGACAACCTCCTACGAGCAGTACTTC.

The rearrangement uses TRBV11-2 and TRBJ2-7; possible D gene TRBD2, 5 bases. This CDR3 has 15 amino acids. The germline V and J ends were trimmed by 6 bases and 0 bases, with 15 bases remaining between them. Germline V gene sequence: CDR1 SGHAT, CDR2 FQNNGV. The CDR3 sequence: CASRALGLHSYEQYF. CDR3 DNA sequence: TGTGCCAGCAGGGCACTCGGACTCCACTCCTACGAGCAGTACTTC.

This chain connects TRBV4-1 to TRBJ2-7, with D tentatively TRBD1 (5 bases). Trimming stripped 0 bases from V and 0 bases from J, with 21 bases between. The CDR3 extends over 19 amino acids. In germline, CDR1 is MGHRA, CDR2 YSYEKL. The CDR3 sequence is CASSQDRARRWGISYEQYF. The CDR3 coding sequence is TGCGCCAGCAGCCAAGATCGGGCACGGCGATGGGGCATCTCCTACGAGCAGTACTTC.

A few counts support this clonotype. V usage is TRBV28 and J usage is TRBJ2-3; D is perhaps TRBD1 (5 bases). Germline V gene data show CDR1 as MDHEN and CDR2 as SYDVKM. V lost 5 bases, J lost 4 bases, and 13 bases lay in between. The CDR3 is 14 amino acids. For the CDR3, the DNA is TGTGCCAGCAGTCAGGGTCCCAGCCCAGATACGCAGTATTTT. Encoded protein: CASSQGPSPDTQYF.

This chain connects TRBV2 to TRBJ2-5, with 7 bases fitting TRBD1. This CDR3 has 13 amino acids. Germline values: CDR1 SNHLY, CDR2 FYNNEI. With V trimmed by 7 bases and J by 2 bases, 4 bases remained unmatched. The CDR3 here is CASMGTAQETQYF. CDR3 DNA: TGTGCCAGCATGGGGACAGCACAAGAGACCCAGTACTTC.

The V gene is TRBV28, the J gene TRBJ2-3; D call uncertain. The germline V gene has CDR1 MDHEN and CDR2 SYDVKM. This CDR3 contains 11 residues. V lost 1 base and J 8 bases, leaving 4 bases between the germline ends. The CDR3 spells CASSLFPTQYF. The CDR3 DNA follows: TGTGCCAGCAGTTTATTTCCTACGCAGTATTTT.

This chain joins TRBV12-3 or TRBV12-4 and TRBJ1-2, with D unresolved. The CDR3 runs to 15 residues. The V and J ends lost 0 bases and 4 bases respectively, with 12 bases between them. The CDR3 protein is CASSLASADLYGYTF. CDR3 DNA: TGTGCCAGCAGTTTAGCCTCAGCAGATCTCTATGGCTACACCTTC.

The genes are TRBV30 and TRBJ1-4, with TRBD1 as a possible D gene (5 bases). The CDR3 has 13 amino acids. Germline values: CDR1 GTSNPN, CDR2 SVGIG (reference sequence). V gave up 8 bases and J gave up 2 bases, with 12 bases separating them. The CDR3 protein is CAGWGGTNEKLFF. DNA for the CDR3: TGTGCCGGATGGGGGGGGACTAATGAAAAACTGTTTTTT.

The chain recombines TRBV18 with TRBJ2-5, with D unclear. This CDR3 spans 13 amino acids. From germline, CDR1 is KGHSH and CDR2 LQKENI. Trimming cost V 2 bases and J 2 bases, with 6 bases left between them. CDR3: CASSPSQQETQYF. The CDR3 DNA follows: TGTGCCAGCTCACCATCACAGCAAGAGACCCAGTACTTC.

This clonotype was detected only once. The CDR3 bases are TGTGCCAGCAGCCAGACTAGCGCCAAAGAGACCCAGTACTTC. This encodes CASSQTSAKETQYF. The genes are TRBV7-9 and TRBJ2-5, with 8 bases lining up with TRBD2. Germline V lookup: CDR1 SEHNR, CDR2 FQNEAQ (reference sequence). V lost 5 bases, J lost 3 bases, and 5 bases stayed unmatched. This CDR3 contains 14 residues.

The CDR3 nucleotides read TGTGCCAGCAGCCAAGATTTGCGGGACAGGGGTCAAGGCTACACCTTC. Encoded protein: CASSQDLRDRGQGYTF. The rearrangement uses TRBV4-2 and TRBJ1-2; TRBD1 aligns across 10 bases. This CDR3 comprises 16 residues. Germline trimming cut 0 bases from V and 8 bases from J; bases unmatched to any gene: 9. Germline CDR1 reads LGHNA; CDR2 reads YNFKEQ.

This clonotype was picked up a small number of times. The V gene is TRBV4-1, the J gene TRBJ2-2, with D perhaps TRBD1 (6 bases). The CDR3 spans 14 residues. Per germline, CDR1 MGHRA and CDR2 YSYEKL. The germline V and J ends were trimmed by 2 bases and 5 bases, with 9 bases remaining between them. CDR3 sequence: CASSQNRATGELFF. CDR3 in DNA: TGCGCCAGCAGCCAAAACAGGGCAACCGGGGAGCTGTTTTTT.

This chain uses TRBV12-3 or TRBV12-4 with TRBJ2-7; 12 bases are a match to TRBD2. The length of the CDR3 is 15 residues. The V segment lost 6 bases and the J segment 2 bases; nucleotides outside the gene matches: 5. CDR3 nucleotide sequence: TGTGCCAGCAGACATACTAGCGGGGGGACCTACGAGCAGTACTTC. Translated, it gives CASRHTSGGTYEQYF.

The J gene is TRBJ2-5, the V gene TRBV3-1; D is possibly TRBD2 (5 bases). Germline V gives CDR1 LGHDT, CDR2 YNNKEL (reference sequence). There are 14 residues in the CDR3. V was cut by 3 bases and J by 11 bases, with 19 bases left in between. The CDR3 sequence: CASSQDPAVGEQYF. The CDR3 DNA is TGTGCCAGCAGCCAGGATCCAGCGGTGGGTGAGCAGTACTTC.

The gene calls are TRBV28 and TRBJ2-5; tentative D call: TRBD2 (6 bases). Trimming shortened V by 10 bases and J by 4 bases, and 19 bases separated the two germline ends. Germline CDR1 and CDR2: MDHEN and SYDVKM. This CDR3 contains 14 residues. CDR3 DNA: TGTGCCACAGTGGGCGGAGGGTTCCGAGAGACCCAGTACTTC. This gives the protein CATVGGGFRETQYF.

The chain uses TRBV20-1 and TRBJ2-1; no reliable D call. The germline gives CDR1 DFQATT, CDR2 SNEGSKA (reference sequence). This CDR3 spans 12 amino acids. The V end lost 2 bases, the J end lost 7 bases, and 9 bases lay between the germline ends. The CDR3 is CSARPDKNEQFF. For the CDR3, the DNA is TGCAGTGCTAGACCAGATAAGAATGAGCAGTTCTTC.

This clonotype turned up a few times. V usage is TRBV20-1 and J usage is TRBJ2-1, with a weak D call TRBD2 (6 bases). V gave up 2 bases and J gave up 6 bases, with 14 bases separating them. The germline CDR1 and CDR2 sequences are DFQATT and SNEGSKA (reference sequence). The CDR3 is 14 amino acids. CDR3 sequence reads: CSARKGTGPNEQFF. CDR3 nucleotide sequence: TGCAGTGCTAGAAAAGGGACTGGACCCAATGAGCAGTTCTTC.

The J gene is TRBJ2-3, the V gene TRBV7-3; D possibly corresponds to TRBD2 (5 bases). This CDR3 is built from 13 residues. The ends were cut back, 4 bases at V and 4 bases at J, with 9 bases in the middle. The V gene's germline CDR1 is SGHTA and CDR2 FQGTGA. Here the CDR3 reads CASSSTLADTQYF. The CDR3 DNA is TGTGCCAGCAGCTCCACACTAGCAGATACGCAGTATTTT.

The CDR3 loop reads CASSYIAGQGINTEAFF. The CDR3 region has the DNA TGTGCCAGCAGTTACATTGCCGGACAGGGAATTAACACTGAAGCTTTCTTT. The chain has TRBV6-5 and TRBJ1-1; 8 positions agree with TRBD1. Germline assignment: CDR1 MNHEY and CDR2 SVGAGI. V shed 2 bases and J 2 bases; nucleotides not matched to a gene: 10. This CDR3 contains 17 residues.

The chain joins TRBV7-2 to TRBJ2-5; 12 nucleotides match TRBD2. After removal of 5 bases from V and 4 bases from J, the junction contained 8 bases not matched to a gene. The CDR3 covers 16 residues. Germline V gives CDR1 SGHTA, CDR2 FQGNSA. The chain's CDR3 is CASSQQPGLAGETQYF. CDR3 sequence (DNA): TGTGCCAGCAGCCAACAACCGGGACTAGCGGGAGAGACCCAGTACTTC.

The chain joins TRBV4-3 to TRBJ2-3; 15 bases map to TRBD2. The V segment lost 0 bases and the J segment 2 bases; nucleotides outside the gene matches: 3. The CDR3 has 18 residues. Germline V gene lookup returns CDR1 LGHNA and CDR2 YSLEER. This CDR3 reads CASSQDWTSGRVTDTQYF. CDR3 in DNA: TGCGCCAGCAGCCAAGATTGGACTAGCGGGAGGGTCACAGATACGCAGTATTTT.

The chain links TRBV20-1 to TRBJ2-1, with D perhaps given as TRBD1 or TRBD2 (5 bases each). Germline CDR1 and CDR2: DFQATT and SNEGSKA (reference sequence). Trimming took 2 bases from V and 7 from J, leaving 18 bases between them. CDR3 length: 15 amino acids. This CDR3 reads CSARMGGQGANEQFF. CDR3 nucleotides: TGCAGTGCTAGAATGGGTGGGCAGGGAGCAAATGAGCAGTTCTTC.

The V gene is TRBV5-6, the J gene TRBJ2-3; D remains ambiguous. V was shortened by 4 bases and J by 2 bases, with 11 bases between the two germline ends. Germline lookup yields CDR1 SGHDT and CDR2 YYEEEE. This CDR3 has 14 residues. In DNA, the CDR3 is TGTGCCAGCAGCCCGAGGCCTAACACAGATACGCAGTATTTT. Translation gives CASSPRPNTDTQYF. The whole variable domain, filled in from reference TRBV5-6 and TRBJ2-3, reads DAGVTQSPTHLIKTRGQQVTLRCSPKSGHDTVSWYQQALGQGPQFIFQYYEEEERQRGNFPDRFSGHQFPNYSSELNVNALLLGDSALYLCASSPRPNTDTQYFGPGTRLTVL.

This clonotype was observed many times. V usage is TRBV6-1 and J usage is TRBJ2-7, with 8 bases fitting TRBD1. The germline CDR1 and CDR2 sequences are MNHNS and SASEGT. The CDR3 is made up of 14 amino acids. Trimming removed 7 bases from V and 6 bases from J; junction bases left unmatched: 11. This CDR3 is CASNPGQVLGEQYF. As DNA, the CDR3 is TGTGCCAGCAACCCGGGACAGGTCCTCGGCGAGCAGTACTTC.

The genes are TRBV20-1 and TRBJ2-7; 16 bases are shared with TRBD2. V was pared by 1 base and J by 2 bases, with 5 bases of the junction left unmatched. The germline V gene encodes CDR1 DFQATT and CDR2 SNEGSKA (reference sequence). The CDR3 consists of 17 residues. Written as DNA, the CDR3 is TGCAGTGCTAGAGCATGGGGACTAGCGGGAGGGACCTACGAGCAGTACTTC. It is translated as CSARAWGLAGGTYEQYF.

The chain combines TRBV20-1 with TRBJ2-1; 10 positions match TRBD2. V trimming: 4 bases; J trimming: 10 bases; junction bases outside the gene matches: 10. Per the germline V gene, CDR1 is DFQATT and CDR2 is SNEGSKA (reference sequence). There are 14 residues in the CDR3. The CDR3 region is CSAIKIAGGIEQFF. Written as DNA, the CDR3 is TGCAGTGCTATAAAGATAGCGGGAGGAATAGAGCAGTTCTTC.

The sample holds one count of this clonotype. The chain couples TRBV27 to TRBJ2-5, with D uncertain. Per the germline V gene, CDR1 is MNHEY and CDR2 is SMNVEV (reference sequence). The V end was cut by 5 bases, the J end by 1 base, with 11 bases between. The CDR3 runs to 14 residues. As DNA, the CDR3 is TGTGCCAGCAGTCGGATCGGCCTCCAAGAGACCCAGTACTTC. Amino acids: CASSRIGLQETQYF.

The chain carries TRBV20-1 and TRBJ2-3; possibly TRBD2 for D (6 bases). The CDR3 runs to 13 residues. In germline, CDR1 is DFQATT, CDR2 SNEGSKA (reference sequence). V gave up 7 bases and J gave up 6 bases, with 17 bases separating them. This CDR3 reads CSVPTRVGDTQYF. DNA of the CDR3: TGCAGTGTCCCGACTAGGGTGGGGGATACGCAGTATTTT.

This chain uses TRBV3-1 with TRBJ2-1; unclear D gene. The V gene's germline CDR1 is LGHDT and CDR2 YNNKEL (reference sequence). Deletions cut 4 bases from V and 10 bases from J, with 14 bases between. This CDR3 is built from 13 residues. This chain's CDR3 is CASSPNLRGEQFF. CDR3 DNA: TGTGCCAGCAGCCCAAACCTCCGTGGAGAGCAGTTCTTC.